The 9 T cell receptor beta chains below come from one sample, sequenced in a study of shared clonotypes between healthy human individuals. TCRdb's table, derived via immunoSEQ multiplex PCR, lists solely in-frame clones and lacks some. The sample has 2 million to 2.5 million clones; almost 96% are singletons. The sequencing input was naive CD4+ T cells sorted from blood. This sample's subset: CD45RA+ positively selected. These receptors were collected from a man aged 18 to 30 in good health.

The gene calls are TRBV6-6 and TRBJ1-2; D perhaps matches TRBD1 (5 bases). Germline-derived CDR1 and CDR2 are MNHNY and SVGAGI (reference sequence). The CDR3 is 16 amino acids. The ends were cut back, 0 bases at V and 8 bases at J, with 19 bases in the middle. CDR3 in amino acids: CASSYSSFGARDGYTF. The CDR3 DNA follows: TGTGCCAGCAGTTACTCGTCGTTTGGGGCGCGGGACGGCTACACCTTC.

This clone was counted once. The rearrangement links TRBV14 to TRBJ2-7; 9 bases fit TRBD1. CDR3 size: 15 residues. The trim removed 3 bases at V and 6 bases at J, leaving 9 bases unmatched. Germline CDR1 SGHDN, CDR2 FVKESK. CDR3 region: CASSQSQGASLEQYF. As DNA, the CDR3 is TGTGCCAGCAGCCAGTCACAGGGGGCGTCGCTCGAGCAGTACTTC.

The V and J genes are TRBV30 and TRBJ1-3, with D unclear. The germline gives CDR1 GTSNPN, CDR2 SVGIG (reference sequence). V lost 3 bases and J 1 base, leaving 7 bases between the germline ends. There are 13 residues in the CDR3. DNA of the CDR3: TGTGCCTGGAGATATAAATCTGGAAACACCATATATTTT. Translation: CAWRYKSGNTIYF. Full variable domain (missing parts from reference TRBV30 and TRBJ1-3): SQTIHQWPATLVQPVGSPLSLECTVEGTSNPNLYWYRQAAGRGLQLLFYSVGIGQISSEVPQNLSASRPQDRQFILSSKKLLLSDSGFYLCAWRYKSGNTIYFGEGSWLTVV.

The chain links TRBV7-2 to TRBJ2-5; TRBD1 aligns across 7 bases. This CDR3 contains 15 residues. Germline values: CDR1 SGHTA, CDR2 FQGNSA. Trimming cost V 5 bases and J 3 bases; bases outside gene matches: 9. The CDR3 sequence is CASSLEVGTEETQYF. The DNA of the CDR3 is TGTGCCAGCAGCCTGGAAGTAGGGACAGAAGAGACCCAGTACTTC.

The CDR3 reads CASSFRLAGTYEQYF. In DNA form, the CDR3 reads TGTGCCAGCAGCTTCCGACTAGCGGGTACCTACGAGCAGTACTTC. The rearrangement links TRBV5-4 to TRBJ2-7, with TRBD2 identical over 10 bases. The germline CDR1 and CDR2 sequences are SGHNT and YYREEE (reference sequence). The length of the CDR3 is 15 residues. The trim removed 2 bases at V and 2 bases at J, leaving 4 bases unmatched. The full variable domain, completed using reference TRBV5-4 and TRBJ2-7, is ETGVTQSPTHLIKTRGQQVTLRCSSQSGHNTVSWYQQALGQGPQFIFQYYREEENGRGNFPPRFSGLQFPNYSSELNVNALELDDSALYLCASSFRLAGTYEQYFGPGTRLTVT.

The DNA for the CDR3 is TGTGCCACCAGCAGAGATCAGGTCAGGGGTGCCTATGGCTACACCTTC. Amino acids: CATSRDQVRGAYGYTF. V gene TRBV15 combines with J gene TRBJ1-2, with D possibly TRBD1 on 6 matching bases. This CDR3 contains 16 residues. Germline loops: CDR1 LNHNV, CDR2 YYDKDF (reference sequence). V shed 0 bases and J shed 4 bases, with 15 bases lying between them.

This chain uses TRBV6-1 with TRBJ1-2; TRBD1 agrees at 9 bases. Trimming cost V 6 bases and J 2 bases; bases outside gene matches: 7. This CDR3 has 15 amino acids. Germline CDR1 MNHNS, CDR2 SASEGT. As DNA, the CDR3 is TGTGCCAGCAGAGAGACAGGGGGTGGGAACTATGGCTACACCTTC. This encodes CASRETGGGNYGYTF.

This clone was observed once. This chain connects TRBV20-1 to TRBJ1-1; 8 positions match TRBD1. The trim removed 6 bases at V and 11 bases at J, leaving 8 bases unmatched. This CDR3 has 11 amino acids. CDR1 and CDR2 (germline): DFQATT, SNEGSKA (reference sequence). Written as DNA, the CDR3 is TGCAGTGCCGGACAGGGACGGGAGGCTTTCTTT. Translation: CSAGQGREAFF.

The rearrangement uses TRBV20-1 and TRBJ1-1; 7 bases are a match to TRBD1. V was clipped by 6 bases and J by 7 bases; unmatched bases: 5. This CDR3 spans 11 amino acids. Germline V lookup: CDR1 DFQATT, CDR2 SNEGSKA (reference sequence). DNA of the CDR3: TGCAGTGCCCCCGGGACAGTTGAAGCTTTCTTT. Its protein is CSAPGTVEAFF.